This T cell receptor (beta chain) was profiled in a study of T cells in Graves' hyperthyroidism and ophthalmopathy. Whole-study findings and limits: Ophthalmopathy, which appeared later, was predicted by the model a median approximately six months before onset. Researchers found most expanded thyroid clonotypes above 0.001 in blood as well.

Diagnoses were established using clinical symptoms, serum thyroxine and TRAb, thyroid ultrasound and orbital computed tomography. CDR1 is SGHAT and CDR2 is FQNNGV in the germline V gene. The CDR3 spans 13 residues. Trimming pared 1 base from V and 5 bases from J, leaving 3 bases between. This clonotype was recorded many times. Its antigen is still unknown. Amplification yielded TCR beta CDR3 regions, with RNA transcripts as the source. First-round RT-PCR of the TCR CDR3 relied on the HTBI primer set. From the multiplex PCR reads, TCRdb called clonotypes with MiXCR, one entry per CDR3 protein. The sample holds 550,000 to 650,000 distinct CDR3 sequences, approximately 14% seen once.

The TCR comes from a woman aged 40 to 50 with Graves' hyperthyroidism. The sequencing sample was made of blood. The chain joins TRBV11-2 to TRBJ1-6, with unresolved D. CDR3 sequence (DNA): TGTGCCAGCAGCTTAGCGGATAATTCACCCCTCCACTTT. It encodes CASSLADNSPLHF.